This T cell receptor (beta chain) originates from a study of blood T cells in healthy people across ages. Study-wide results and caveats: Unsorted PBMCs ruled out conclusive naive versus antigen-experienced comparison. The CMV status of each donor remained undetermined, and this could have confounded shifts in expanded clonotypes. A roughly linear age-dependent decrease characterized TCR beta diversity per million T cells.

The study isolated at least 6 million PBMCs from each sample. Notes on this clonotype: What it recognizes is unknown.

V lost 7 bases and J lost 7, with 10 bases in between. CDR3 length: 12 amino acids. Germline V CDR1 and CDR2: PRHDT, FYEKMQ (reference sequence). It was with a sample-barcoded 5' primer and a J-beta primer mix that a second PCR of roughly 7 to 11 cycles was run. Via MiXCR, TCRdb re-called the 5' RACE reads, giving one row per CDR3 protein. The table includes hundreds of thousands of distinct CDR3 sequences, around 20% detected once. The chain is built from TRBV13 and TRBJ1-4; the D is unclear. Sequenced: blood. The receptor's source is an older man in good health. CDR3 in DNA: TGTGCCAGCACTTCAGTCGGTGAAAAACTGTTTTTT. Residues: CASTSVGEKLFF.